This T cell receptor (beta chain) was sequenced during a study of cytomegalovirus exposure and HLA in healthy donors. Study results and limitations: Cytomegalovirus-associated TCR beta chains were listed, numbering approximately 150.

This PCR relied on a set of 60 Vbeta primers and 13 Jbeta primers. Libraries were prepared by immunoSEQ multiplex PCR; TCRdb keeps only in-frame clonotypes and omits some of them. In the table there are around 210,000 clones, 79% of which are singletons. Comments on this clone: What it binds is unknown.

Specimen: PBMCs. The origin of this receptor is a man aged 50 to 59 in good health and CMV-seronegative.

The CDR3 DNA follows: TGTGCCAGCAGTGATAGGGGTAGAGGTGAAAAACTGTTTTTT. Its protein product is CASSDRGRGEKLFF. The gene calls are TRBV6-1 and TRBJ1-4; a weak D match, TRBD1 (5 bases). Trimming left V 3 bases short and J 7 bases short, with 12 bases between. This CDR3 comprises 14 residues. Germline V gene lookup returns CDR1 MNHNS and CDR2 SASEGT.